Sequencing of this T cell receptor beta chain was carried out in a study of CD8 T cells in Susac syndrome. Study-level information: Sequenced Susac syndrome patients included more than five with clinically active disease and 8 or 9 in remission. Blood was drawn from patients with Susac syndrome. At that point, they were therapy-naive, on corticosteroids, or on intravenous immunoglobulin alone.

With random hexamers, reverse transcription was performed on roughly 0.45 to 1 ug of RNA. TCRdb recomputed calls from the immunoSEQ multiplex PCR reads with MiXCR, one row per CDR3 protein. The table records 170,000 or so distinct CDR3 sequences, 90% to 97% of them present only once. This CDR3 spans 14 amino acids. CDR1 and CDR2 (germline): MNHEY, SVGAGI. Trimming cost V 2 bases and J 5 bases, with 12 bases left between them. The sample consisted of CD4+ T cells from PBMCs. This clonotype originated in a human donor with Susac syndrome. This sequence joins TRBV6-5 and TRBJ2-5, with unresolved D. The CDR3 region has the DNA TGTGCCAGCAGTTACGGTCCTAATTCGGAGACCCAGTACTTC. This encodes CASSYGPNSETQYF.